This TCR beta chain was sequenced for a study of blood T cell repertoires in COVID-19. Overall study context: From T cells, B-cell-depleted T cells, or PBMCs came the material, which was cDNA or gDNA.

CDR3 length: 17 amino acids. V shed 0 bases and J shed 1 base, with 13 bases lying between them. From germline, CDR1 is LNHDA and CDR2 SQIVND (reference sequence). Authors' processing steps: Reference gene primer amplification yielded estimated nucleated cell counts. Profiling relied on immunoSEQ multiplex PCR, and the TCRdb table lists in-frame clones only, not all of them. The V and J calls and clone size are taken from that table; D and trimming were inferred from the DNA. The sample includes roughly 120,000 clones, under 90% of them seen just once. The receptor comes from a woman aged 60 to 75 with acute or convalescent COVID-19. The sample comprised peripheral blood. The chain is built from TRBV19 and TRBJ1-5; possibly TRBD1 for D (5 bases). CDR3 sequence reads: CASSIDNPRGSNQPQHF. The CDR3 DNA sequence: TGTGCCAGTAGTATAGATAATCCCCGGGGGAGCAATCAGCCCCAGCATTTT.